Sequencing of this TCR beta chain was carried out in a study of blood T cell repertoires in COVID-19. Study context: The origin of the acute and convalescent COVID-19 samples was the United States, Italy and Spain. The cDNA or gDNA used as material had been derived from T cells, B-cell-depleted T cells, or PBMCs.

TCRdb keeps only in-frame clones here, not all; method: immunoSEQ multiplex PCR. This table holds 150,000 to 200,000 clones, approximately 73% found once. The sequenced sample consisted of PBMCs or T cells enriched from blood (not recorded which). The clonotype originates from a woman aged 45-65 years with acute COVID-19.

The CDR3 spells CASSHPPRGGRYGYTF. CDR3 nucleotide sequence: TGCGCCAGCAGCCACCCTCCCAGAGGGGGTCGATATGGCTACACCTTC. V and J are TRBV4-1 and TRBJ1-2; TRBD1 might be the D (6 bases). Germline V lookup: CDR1 MGHRA, CDR2 YSYEKL. There are 16 residues in the CDR3. Deletions cut 3 bases from V and 5 bases from J, with 19 bases between.